The 11 T cell receptor beta chains given below trace back to one sample, sequenced in a study of blood T cell repertoires in COVID-19 (dated by TCRdb to about 2020). Library preparation used the immunoSEQ multiplex PCR assay. This is the immuneACCESS table as TCRdb keeps it, with only in-frame sequences that have V and J called. A part of the clones is gone; compared with another copy, unresolved V genes explain less than half, and the rest is unexplained. The sample yields hundreds of thousands of clones; about 90% were counted once. Of the sample, roughly 1.6% is held by the ten largest clones. The sample comprised peripheral blood. The receptors come from a woman aged 40 to 50 who had recovered from COVID-19.

V is TRBV18 and J is TRBJ2-5; TRBD1 aligns across 8 bases. V lost 3 bases and J lost 5; bases outside the gene matches: 11. The germline CDR1 and CDR2 sequences are KGHSH and LQKENI. The CDR3 sequence is 16 residues long. Here the CDR3 DNA reads TGTGCCAGCTCACCCTCGTGGGACAGGACTGGGGAGACCCAGTACTTC. Translating gives CASSPSWDRTGETQYF.

The genes are TRBV9 and TRBJ1-6; no definite D call. CDR3 size: 12 residues. The V gene lost 3 bases and the J gene lost 7 bases, with 5 bases spanning the gap. CDR1 is SGDLS and CDR2 is YYNGEE in the germline V gene. The DNA of the CDR3 is TGTGCCAGCAGCGCACTAAATTCACCCCTCCACTTT. Translation gives CASSALNSPLHF.

CDR3 region: CASSYPHYRKGADYEQYF. The DNA of the CDR3 is TGTGCCAGCAGTTACCCTCATTACAGGAAGGGGGCTGACTACGAGCAGTACTTC. J is TRBJ2-7 and V is TRBV6-2 or TRBV6-3; 7 bases fit TRBD1. This CDR3 is built from 18 residues. Trimming cost V 2 bases and J 3 bases; bases outside gene matches: 16. Germline V gene data show CDR1 as MNHEY and CDR2 as SVGEGT.

This chain links TRBV6-5 with TRBJ1-5; TRBD1 might be the D (6 bases). This CDR3 contains 15 residues. V gave up 4 bases and J gave up 2 bases, with 12 bases separating them. Germline V gene sequence: CDR1 MNHEY, CDR2 SVGAGI. The CDR3 nucleotides are TGTGCCAGCAGTTCCAGGGGCATCGGCAATCAGCCCCAGCATTTT. This gives the protein CASSSRGIGNQPQHF.

The chain couples TRBV20-1 to TRBJ1-4; D unresolved. Germline lookup yields CDR1 DFQATT and CDR2 SNEGSKA (reference sequence). This CDR3 is 11 amino acids long. The V and J ends lost 6 bases and 11 bases respectively, with 13 bases between them. Written as DNA, the CDR3 is TGCAGTGCACCTAGCCCTTTGAAACTGTTTTTT. This translates into CSAPSPLKLFF.

The J gene is TRBJ1-4, the V gene TRBV23-1; no definite D call. TRBV23-1 is treated as an ORF (open reading frame) with a function not yet certain. Trimming pared 2 bases from V and 7 bases from J, leaving 8 bases between. The CDR3 runs 13 residues. In DNA, the CDR3 is TGCGCCAGCAGTCAAGGGCATTGTGAAAAACTGTTTTTT. Translation gives CASSQGHCEKLFF.

The V call is TRBV6-5, the J call TRBJ2-7, with D unresolved. The CDR3 has 14 residues. Trimming left V 0 bases short and J 3 bases short, with 9 bases between. The V gene's germline CDR1 is MNHEY and CDR2 SVGAGI. The CDR3 region has the DNA TGTGCCAGCAGTTACTCGTCCATCGGCTACGAGCAGTACTTC. Translation: CASSYSSIGYEQYF.

In its sample, this clone was seen once. The V call is TRBV7-2, the J call TRBJ2-5, with no clear D. Between the trimmed V and J ends, which lost 2 bases and 3 bases, there was a span of 10 bases. This CDR3 comprises 14 residues. The germline V gene encodes CDR1 SGHTA and CDR2 FQGNSA. For the CDR3, the DNA is TGTGCCAGCAGCTTACTCGCGAGCGAAGAGACCCAGTACTTC. Its translation is CASSLLASEETQYF. Full variable domain (remainder filled in from reference TRBV7-2 and TRBJ2-5): GAGVSQSPSNKVTEKGKDVELRCDPISGHTALYWYRQSLGQGLEFLIYFQGNSAPDKSGLPSDRFSAERTGGSVSTLTIQRTQQEDSAVYLCASSLLASEETQYFGPGTRLLVL.

The count of this clone is one. This chain joins TRBV15 and TRBJ2-7, with 9 bases aligning to TRBD1. V trimming: 0 bases; J trimming: 3 bases; junction bases outside the gene matches: 9. The CDR3 totals 17 residues. From germline, CDR1 is LNHNV and CDR2 YYDKDF (reference sequence). CDR3 region: CATSRDHPGQGVYEQYF. The CDR3 DNA reads as TGTGCCACCAGCAGAGATCATCCGGGACAGGGTGTCTACGAGCAGTACTTC.

In its sample, this clone was seen a few times. V usage is TRBV4-2 and J usage is TRBJ1-2, with 9 bases matching TRBD1. In germline, CDR1 is LGHNA, CDR2 YNFKEQ. The CDR3 is 16 residues long. The ends lost 1 base at V and 8 bases at J; junction bases unmatched: 11. The DNA of the CDR3 is TGTGCCAGCAGCCAAGTGGGGTTACAGGGGGCAGGGGGCTACACCTTC. Protein: CASSQVGLQGAGGYTF.

The gene calls are TRBV10-1 and TRBJ2-7; D possibly corresponds to TRBD2 (5 bases). Germline V gene lookup returns CDR1 WNHNN and CDR2 SYGVQD (reference sequence). CDR3 length: 15 residues. The germline V and J ends were trimmed by 0 bases and 0 bases, with 9 bases remaining between them. CDR3 in amino acids: CASSESRDLSYEQYF. For the CDR3, the DNA is TGCGCCAGCAGTGAGTCCCGGGATCTCTCCTACGAGCAGTACTTC.